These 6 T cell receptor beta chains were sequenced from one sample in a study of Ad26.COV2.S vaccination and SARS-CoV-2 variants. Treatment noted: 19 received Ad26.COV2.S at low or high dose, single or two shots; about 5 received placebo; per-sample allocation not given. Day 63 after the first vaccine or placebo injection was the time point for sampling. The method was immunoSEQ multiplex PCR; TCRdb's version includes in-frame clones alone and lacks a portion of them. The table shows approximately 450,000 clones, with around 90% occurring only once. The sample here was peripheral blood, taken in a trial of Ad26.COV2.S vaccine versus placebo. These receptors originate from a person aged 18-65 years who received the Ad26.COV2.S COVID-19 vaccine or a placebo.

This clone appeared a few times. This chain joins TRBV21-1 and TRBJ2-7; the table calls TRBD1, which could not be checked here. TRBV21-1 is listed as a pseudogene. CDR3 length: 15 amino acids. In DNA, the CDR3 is TGTGCCAGCAGCAACCCGCGGCAGGGGTGCTACGAGCAGTACTTC. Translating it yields CASSNPRQGCYEQYF.

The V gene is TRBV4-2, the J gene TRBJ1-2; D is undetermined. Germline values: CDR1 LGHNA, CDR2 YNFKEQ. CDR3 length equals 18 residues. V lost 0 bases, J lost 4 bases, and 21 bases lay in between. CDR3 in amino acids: CASSQERLSDIFIYGYTF. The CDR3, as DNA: TGTGCCAGCAGCCAAGAAAGACTGTCCGACATATTTATCTATGGCTACACCTTC.

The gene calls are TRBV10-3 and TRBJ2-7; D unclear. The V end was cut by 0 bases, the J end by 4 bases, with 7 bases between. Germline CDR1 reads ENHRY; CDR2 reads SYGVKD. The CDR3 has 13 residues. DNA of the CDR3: TGTGCCATCAGTGAGTCCGGAGAGTACGAGCAGTACTTC. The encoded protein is CAISESGEYEQYF.

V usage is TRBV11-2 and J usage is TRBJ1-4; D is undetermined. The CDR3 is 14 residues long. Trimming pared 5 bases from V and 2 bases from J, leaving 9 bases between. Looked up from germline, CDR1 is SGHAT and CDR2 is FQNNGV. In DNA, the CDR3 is TGTGCCAGCAGCGACCGAGGGACTAATGAAAAACTGTTTTTT. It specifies CASSDRGTNEKLFF.

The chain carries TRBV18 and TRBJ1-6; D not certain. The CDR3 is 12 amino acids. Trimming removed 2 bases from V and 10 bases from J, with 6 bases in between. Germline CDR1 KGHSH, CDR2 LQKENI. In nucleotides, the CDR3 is TGTGCCAGCTCACCAAATAGGTCACCCCTCCACTTT. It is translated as CASSPNRSPLHF.

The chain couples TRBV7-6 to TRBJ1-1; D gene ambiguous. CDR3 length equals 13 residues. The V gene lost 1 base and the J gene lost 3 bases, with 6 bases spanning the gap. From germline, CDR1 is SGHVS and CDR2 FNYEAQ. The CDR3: CASSLDKHTEAFF. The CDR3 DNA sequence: TGTGCCAGCAGCTTAGACAAACACACTGAAGCTTTCTTT.